A single sample gave rise to the 17 T cell receptor beta chains below, sequenced in a study of identical twins. TCRdb ran MiXCR on the 5' RACE reads and lists one entry per CDR3 protein. The sample records more than 350,000 distinct CDR3 sequences, 8.5% to 10% being singletons. The sequenced sample consisted of naive T cells sorted from blood. Every receptor here comes from a woman between 45 and 65 years old in good health.

This rearrangement joins TRBV11-1 to TRBJ2-2; the D is unclear. This CDR3 has 17 residues. Trimming removed 4 bases at V and 5 bases at J, with 20 bases between. CDR1 SGHAT and CDR2 FQDESV come from the germline V gene (reference sequence). CDR3 in amino acids: CASSYGREIRKTGELFF. CDR3 sequence (DNA): TGTGCCAGCAGCTACGGTCGTGAAATACGGAAGACCGGGGAGCTGTTTTTT.

This clonotype appeared many times. CDR3 in amino acids: CASGLGDGANVLTF. CDR3 nucleotide sequence: TGCGCCAGCGGTCTAGGAGATGGGGCCAACGTCCTGACTTTC. The chain has TRBV5-1 and TRBJ2-6; unclear D gene. Germline V gene lookup returns CDR1 SGHRS and CDR2 YFSETQ. This CDR3 contains 14 residues. Trimming removed 7 bases at V and 3 bases at J, with 11 bases between.

This clonotype has a count of ten or more. The chain is built from TRBV7-8 and TRBJ2-7; 9 bases align to TRBD1. The CDR3 contains 17 residues. Germline values: CDR1 SGHVS, CDR2 FQNEAQ. J was trimmed by 0 bases and V by 0 bases; bases with no gene match: 6. Here the CDR3 reads CASSLAGTGLSSYEQYV. In nucleotides, the CDR3 is TGTGCCAGCAGCTTAGCAGGGACAGGGTTAAGCTCCTACGAGCAGTACGTC.

In this sample, this clonotype turned up a few times. V usage is TRBV5-1 and J usage is TRBJ1-4; 7 bases agree with TRBD1. CDR1 is SGHRS and CDR2 is YFSETQ in the germline V gene. The CDR3 has 15 residues. The V gene end was trimmed by 6 bases and the J gene end by 3 bases; junction bases not matched to a gene: 8. The CDR3 is CASTTGDRPNEKLFF. The CDR3 DNA is TGCGCCAGCACCACAGGGGATCGGCCTAATGAAAAACTGTTTTTT. Full variable domain (rest looked up from reference TRBV5-1 and TRBJ1-4): KAGVTQTPRYLIKTRGQQVTLSCSPISGHRSVSWYQQTPGQGLQFLFEYFSETQRNKGNFPGRFSGRQFSNSRSEMNVSTLELGDSALYLCASTTGDRPNEKLFFGSGTQLSVL.

CDR3 DNA: TGTGCCAGCAGCCGATACAGGGGCACCTCCTACGAGCAGTACTTC. This codes for CASSRYRGTSYEQYF. This chain uses TRBV11-2 with TRBJ2-7, with 7 positions matching TRBD1. The CDR3 has 15 residues. Trimming cost V 5 bases and J 0 bases; bases outside gene matches: 7. CDR1 is SGHAT, CDR2 FQNNGV, per germline.

V gene TRBV4-2 combines with J gene TRBJ2-1; no clear D gene. The CDR3 length is 17 residues. Germline lookup yields CDR1 LGHNA and CDR2 YNFKEQ. V lost 4 bases, J lost 0 bases, and 16 bases lay in between. The DNA of the CDR3 is TGTGCCAGCAGCCCCCCAGGTTTACCAGACTCCTACAATGAGCAGTTCTTC. Its translation is CASSPPGLPDSYNEQFF.

This sequence joins TRBV9 and TRBJ2-3; 11 bases match TRBD2. The CDR3 is 18 amino acids. Losses at the gene ends were 2 bases for V and 0 bases for J; bases not matched to a gene: 8. From germline, CDR1 is SGDLS and CDR2 YYNGEE. Here the CDR3 reads CASSVLAGGPTSTDTQYF. The CDR3, as DNA: TGTGCCAGCAGCGTGCTAGCGGGAGGACCTACTAGCACAGATACGCAGTATTTT. The full variable domain, its missing parts supplied by reference TRBV9 and TRBJ2-3, is DSGVTQTPKHLITATGQRVTLRCSPRSGDLSVYWYQQSLDQGLQFLIQYYNGEERAKGNILERFSAQQFPDLHSELNLSSLELGDSALYFCASSVLAGGPTSTDTQYFGPGTRLTVL.

This clonotype turned up a few times. The chain uses TRBV5-5 and TRBJ2-7; D gene unclear. Germline V gene sequence: CDR1 SGHKS, CDR2 YYEKEE (reference sequence). This CDR3 comprises 14 residues. V lost 3 bases and J lost 5, with 15 bases in between. DNA for the CDR3: TGTGCCAGCAGCTACCAGTCAGGTCTAGACGAGCAGTACTTC. Amino acid sequence: CASSYQSGLDEQYF.

This clonotype was recorded many times. The chain joins TRBV10-3 to TRBJ2-1; 14 nucleotides agree with TRBD2. Unmatched junction bases numbered 1, after V lost 10 bases and J lost 5 bases. The CDR3 extends over 13 amino acids. Germline V gene data show CDR1 as ENHRY and CDR2 as SYGVKD. The CDR3 protein is CATGLAGDNEQFF. The CDR3 DNA sequence: TGTGCCACGGGACTAGCGGGAGACAATGAGCAGTTCTTC.

In this sample, this clonotype turned up many times. The chain uses TRBV11-2 and TRBJ2-3; D possibly corresponds to TRBD2 (6 bases). Deletions cut 3 bases from V and 2 bases from J, with 9 bases between. Per germline, CDR1 SGHAT and CDR2 FQNNGV. The CDR3 covers 14 residues. DNA of the CDR3: TGTGCCAGCAGCTTGGAGGGATACACAGATACGCAGTATTTT. Translated: CASSLEGYTDTQYF.

Many counts were recorded for this clonotype. This chain connects TRBV12-3 or TRBV12-4 to TRBJ1-1, with a weak D call TRBD1 (5 bases). This CDR3 region has 15 residues. Deletions cut 5 bases from V and 5 bases from J, with 18 bases between. CDR3 nucleotide sequence: TGTGCCAGCAGTAACCCGGGAGGGGTCGGGACTGAAGCTTTCTTT. Translation: CASSNPGGVGTEAFF.

V and J are TRBV14 and TRBJ2-1, with D unresolved. With 4 bases removed from V and 6 bases from J, the gap between germline ends came to 19 bases. This CDR3 is 16 amino acids long. CDR1 is SGHDN and CDR2 is FVKESK in the germline V gene. CDR3 amino acids: CASSPPAVGLINEQFF. CDR3 nucleotides: TGTGCCAGCAGCCCCCCGGCAGTGGGCCTTATCAATGAGCAGTTCTTC.

This clonotype was counted at least ten times. The rearrangement uses TRBV5-1 and TRBJ2-3; possibly TRBD2 for D (5 bases). The germline gives CDR1 SGHRS, CDR2 YFSETQ. This CDR3 has 15 amino acids. Trimming removed 3 bases at V and 2 bases at J, with 13 bases between. The CDR3 DNA sequence: TGCGCCAGCAGCTGGGGAGCAGGCACCACAGATACGCAGTATTTT. This gives the protein CASSWGAGTTDTQYF. Combining the CDR3 with reference TRBV5-1 and TRBJ2-3 gives the whole variable domain KAGVTQTPRYLIKTRGQQVTLSCSPISGHRSVSWYQQTPGQGLQFLFEYFSETQRNKGNFPGRFSGRQFSNSRSEMNVSTLELGDSALYLCASSWGAGTTDTQYFGPGTRLTVL.

This clonotype was detected many times. This chain links TRBV29-1 with TRBJ2-1; D may be TRBD2 (6 bases). V was trimmed by 8 bases and J by 3 bases, leaving 8 bases between them. CDR3 length: 11 residues. Germline V CDR1 and CDR2: SQVTM, ANQGSEA. The CDR3 here is CSLADYNEQFF. The CDR3, as DNA: TGCAGCTTAGCGGACTACAATGAGCAGTTCTTC.

This chain links TRBV5-5 with TRBJ1-5; a weak D match, TRBD1 (6 bases). Germline V gene lookup returns CDR1 SGHKS and CDR2 YYEKEE (reference sequence). V was cut by 4 bases and J by 8 bases, with 16 bases left in between. The CDR3 is made up of 14 amino acids. CDR3 protein: CASSRSGGYEPQHF. DNA for the CDR3: TGTGCCAGCAGCCGAAGTGGGGGCTATGAGCCCCAGCATTTT.

This clonotype was found many times. The chain has TRBV5-1 and TRBJ2-3; no clear D gene. This CDR3 comprises 11 residues. Trimming cost V 4 bases and J 4 bases, with 4 bases left between them. The germline V gene has CDR1 SGHRS and CDR2 YFSETQ. CDR3 in amino acids: CASSPPDTQYF. CDR3 bases: TGCGCCAGCAGCCCACCAGATACGCAGTATTTT.

This clonotype was seen a few times. V and J are TRBV7-9 and TRBJ1-5, with 9 bases that match TRBD1. In germline, CDR1 is SEHNR, CDR2 FQNEAQ (reference sequence). Trimming took 4 bases from V and 7 from J; bases not matched to a gene: 8. The CDR3 has 15 residues. The CDR3 reads CASSSGQGVGQPQHF. The CDR3 DNA reads TGTGCCAGCAGCTCGGGACAGGGAGTAGGGCAGCCCCAGCATTTT. Based on the CDR3 plus reference TRBV7-9 and TRBJ1-5, the full variable domain is DTGVSQNPRHKITKRGQNVTFRCDPISEHNRLYWYRQTLGQGPEFLTYFQNEAQLEKSRLLSDRFSAERPKGSFSTLEIQRTEQGDSAMYLCASSSGQGVGQPQHFGDGTRLSIL.